This TCR beta chain came from a study of T cell responses to AZD1222 COVID-19 vaccine. Findings and limits, study-wide: Receipt of two AZD1222 doses was followed by a rise in Spike-specific TCR breadth and depth. Distributed over spike, vaccine-associated CD4 TCRs predominated at 160-218 and 743-854. Reportedly, nearly half the spike-specific TCRs target unmutated variant regions.

V lost 6 bases and J lost 2, with 16 bases in between. The CDR3 is made up of 15 amino acids. Germline assignment: CDR1 MNHNY and CDR2 SVGAGI (reference sequence). Notes on this clone: What it binds is unknown.

Sequencing was performed with immunoSEQ multiplex PCR; in TCRdb, only in-frame clones are kept and a portion is missing. The sample has roughly 71,000 clones, less than 85% seen once. The chain uses TRBV6-6 and TRBJ1-1; possibly TRBD1 for D (6 bases). Specimen: peripheral blood, collected on day 0 of AZD1222 vaccination. The source of this sequence is an adult in good health. CDR3 sequence reads: CASSFRGAGNTEAFF. DNA of the CDR3: TGTGCCAGCAGCTTTCGGGGGGCGGGAAACACTGAAGCTTTCTTT.